The next 9 T cell receptor beta chains were all read from a single sample in a study of cytomegalovirus exposure and HLA in healthy donors. With 60 Vbeta and 13 Jbeta primers, the PCR was carried out. Clones were sequenced by immunoSEQ multiplex PCR, and TCRdb holds only the in-frame ones, with some missing. In the table there are about 180,000 clones, approximately 79% of which are singletons. The sequencing input was PBMCs. Receptor source: a middle-aged man in good health and CMV-seropositive.

This clone was counted once. The chain uses TRBV18 and TRBJ1-3; perhaps TRBD1 as D (6 bases). Trimming cost V 5 bases and J 0 bases, with 17 bases left between them. The germline V gene has CDR1 KGHSH and CDR2 LQKENI. The CDR3 covers 17 residues. This CDR3 reads CASSNGAGAHSGNTIYF. The CDR3 DNA is TGTGCCAGCTCAAACGGGGCAGGGGCCCACTCTGGAAACACCATATATTTT.

CDR3 region: CASSYDINYGYTF. DNA for the CDR3: TGCGCCAGCAGCTATGACATAAACTATGGCTACACCTTC. The chain has TRBV5-1 and TRBJ1-2; D is uncertain. Germline assignment: CDR1 SGHRS and CDR2 YFSETQ. V dropped 3 bases and J dropped 2 bases, with 8 bases sitting between them. The CDR3 loop spans 13 amino acids.

V usage is TRBV9 and J usage is TRBJ1-1, with 9 bases identical to TRBD1. Trimming removed 3 bases from V and 3 bases from J; junction bases left unmatched: 3. This CDR3 is 14 amino acids long. The germline V gene encodes CDR1 SGDLS and CDR2 YYNGEE. CDR3 in DNA: TGTGCCAGCAGCGACAGGGGGCCCGACACTGAAGCTTTCTTT. Amino acid sequence: CASSDRGPDTEAFF.

CDR3 sequence: CASSLGVGNQPQHF. The CDR3 DNA follows: TGTGCCAGCAGTTTAGGAGTGGGCAATCAGCCCCAGCATTTT. The gene calls are TRBV28 and TRBJ1-5; D remains unclear. The CDR3 length is 14 residues. In germline, CDR1 is MDHEN, CDR2 SYDVKM. Trimming took 2 bases from V and 2 from J, leaving 7 bases between them.

The chain links TRBV5-1 to TRBJ2-7; 9 nucleotides match TRBD2. There are 15 residues in the CDR3. Unmatched junction bases numbered 5, after V lost 1 base and J lost 3 bases. Germline CDR1 reads SGHRS; CDR2 reads YFSETQ. CDR3 loop: CASSLLGTSFYEQYF. CDR3 DNA: TGCGCCAGCAGCTTGCTAGGGACTAGCTTCTACGAGCAGTACTTC.

This clone was recorded only once. This chain connects TRBV5-5 to TRBJ2-5, with D perhaps matching TRBD2 (6 bases). The CDR3 covers 16 residues. Germline V gene data show CDR1 as SGHKS and CDR2 as YYEKEE (reference sequence). Trimming shortened V by 0 bases and J by 0 bases, and 12 bases separated the two germline ends. CDR3 in amino acids: CASSLGAGLNQETQYF. CDR3 bases: TGTGCCAGCAGCTTGGGGGCGGGGTTGAACCAAGAGACCCAGTACTTC. The whole variable domain, remainder taken from reference TRBV5-5 and TRBJ2-5, is DAGVTQSPTHLIKTRGQQVTLRCSPISGHKSVSWYQQVLGQGPQFIFQYYEKEERGRGNFPDRFSARQFPNYSSELNVNALLLGDSALYLCASSLGAGLNQETQYFGPGTRLLVL.

This rearrangement joins TRBV2 to TRBJ1-2; tentative D call: TRBD1 (5 bases). The CDR3 runs to 13 residues. Deletions cut 5 bases from V and 9 bases from J, with 16 bases between. CDR1 is SNHLY and CDR2 is FYNNEI in the germline V gene. The CDR3 is CASSKDSLDSYTF. The CDR3 DNA sequence: TGTGCCAGCAGTAAAGATAGTCTGGACAGCTACACCTTC.

This clone was detected a few times. The rearrangement uses TRBV29-1 and TRBJ2-2; 7 bases are shared with TRBD2. The CDR3 has 14 residues. The germline V gene encodes CDR1 SQVTM and CDR2 ANQGSEA. V was clipped by 3 bases and J by 6 bases; unmatched bases: 7. The CDR3 DNA follows: TGCAGCGTTGAGGGCGGGAGTGGGGCCGGGGAGCTGTTTTTT. Residues: CSVEGGSGAGELFF.

The chain employs TRBV15 and TRBJ2-7, with 11 positions matching TRBD2. Germline V gene data show CDR1 as LNHNV and CDR2 as YYDKDF (reference sequence). V shed 2 bases, J shed 3 bases, and the junction held 9 bases outside the gene matches. The CDR3 has 17 residues. As DNA, the CDR3 is TGTGCCACCAGCAGACTCCTGGGACTAGCGGTAAGCTACGAGCAGTACTTC. Protein: CATSRLLGLAVSYEQYF.